Following are 23 T cell receptor beta chains from one sample sequenced in a study of cytomegalovirus exposure and HLA in healthy donors. Both 60 Vbeta primers and 13 Jbeta primers went into the PCR. Sequencing used immunoSEQ multiplex PCR; TCRdb keeps in-frame clones, though not all of them. The sample has about 150,000 clones; about 80% are singletons. The specimen was PBMCs. These receptors came from a man aged 35-49 years in good health and CMV-seronegative.

V usage is TRBV27 and J usage is TRBJ2-1; 9 bases agree with TRBD2. CDR3 size: 15 residues. The trim removed 3 bases at V and 10 bases at J, leaving 10 bases unmatched. In germline, CDR1 is MNHEY, CDR2 SMNVEV (reference sequence). As DNA, the CDR3 is TGTGCCAGCAGTTTTGCGCGGGAGGGCCGGAGAGAGCAGTTCTTC. This encodes CASSFAREGRREQFF.

This clone was counted between two and nine times. The chain has TRBV7-8 and TRBJ1-1; D gene ambiguous. Trimming took 0 bases from V and 6 from J, leaving 8 bases between them. CDR1 is SGHVS, CDR2 FQNEAQ, per germline. The CDR3 extends over 13 amino acids. CDR3 in amino acids: CASSLALGAEAFF. As DNA, the CDR3 is TGTGCCAGCAGCTTAGCGTTAGGAGCTGAAGCTTTCTTT.

V is TRBV7-2 and J is TRBJ1-2, with D possibly matching TRBD1 (6 bases). V was cut by 0 bases and J by 4 bases, with 9 bases left in between. CDR1 SGHTA and CDR2 FQGNSA come from the germline V gene. The CDR3 is 14 amino acids. The CDR3 nucleotides are TGTGCCAGCAGCTTAGCAGGGGGAACCTATGGCTACACCTTC. It is translated as CASSLAGGTYGYTF.

The V and J genes are TRBV21-1 and TRBJ2-5; TRBD1 was called by the table and not checked on the DNA. TRBV21-1 corresponds to a pseudogene. The CDR3 loop spans 19 amino acids. CDR3 amino acids: CATLPRQGLGGTLQETQYF. In nucleotides, the CDR3 is TGTGCCACCCTCCCAAGACAGGGTTTAGGTGGTACTCTCCAAGAGACCCAGTACTTC.

This chain links TRBV20-1 with TRBJ2-3; no definite D call. This CDR3 has 10 residues. The germline V gene has CDR1 DFQATT and CDR2 SNEGSKA (reference sequence). V lost 6 bases to trimming and J lost 4 bases, with 5 bases between them. CDR3 region: CSASSDTQYF. Written as DNA, the CDR3 is TGCAGTGCATCTTCAGATACGCAGTATTTT.

This chain connects TRBV5-1 to TRBJ2-7, with 14 bases aligning to TRBD2. The CDR3 is 14 residues long. Per the germline V gene, CDR1 is SGHRS and CDR2 is YFSETQ. Trimming removed 4 bases from V and 6 bases from J; junction bases left unmatched: 3. CDR3 bases: TGCGCCAGCAGCCCGACTAGCGGGGGGGGCGAGCAGTACGTC. Amino acids: CASSPTSGGGEQYV.

The V call is TRBV19, the J call TRBJ1-1; TRBD1 matches at 10 bases. CDR1 and CDR2 from the germline V gene are LNHDA and SQIVND (reference sequence). Losses at the gene ends were 7 bases for V and 4 bases for J; bases not matched to a gene: 12. The CDR3 covers 16 residues. CDR3 protein: CASIGTGQGIGTEAFF. CDR3 in DNA: TGTGCCAGTATTGGTACGGGACAGGGGATCGGCACTGAAGCTTTCTTT.

This clone was counted between two and nine times. The gene calls are TRBV4-2 and TRBJ1-5; tentatively, D is TRBD1 (6 bases). Trimming shortened V by 0 bases and J by 1 base, and 13 bases separated the two germline ends. This CDR3 contains 17 residues. Per the germline V gene, CDR1 is LGHNA and CDR2 is YNFKEQ. The CDR3 bases are TGTGCCAGCAGCCAAGATCTTAGGACAGAGAGCAATCAGCCCCAGCATTTT. Protein sequence: CASSQDLRTESNQPQHF.

The chain joins TRBV4-1 to TRBJ1-1; D unresolved. Germline V gene lookup returns CDR1 MGHRA and CDR2 YSYEKL. With 3 bases removed from V and 0 bases from J, the gap between germline ends came to 8 bases. The CDR3 has 14 amino acids. The CDR3: CASSHPVMNTEAFF. CDR3 nucleotides: TGCGCCAGCAGCCACCCCGTAATGAACACTGAAGCTTTCTTT.

This clone appeared a few times. This chain joins TRBV4-1 and TRBJ2-3; 9 bases agree with TRBD2. Germline CDR1 reads MGHRA; CDR2 reads YSYEKL. The CDR3 extends over 20 amino acids. V dropped 0 bases and J dropped 0; count of bases not matched to a gene: 13. In nucleotides, the CDR3 is TGCGCCAGCAGCCAAGAAGGGGCCGATCGACTAGCGGCTAGCACAGATACGCAGTATTTT. It translates to CASSQEGADRLAASTDTQYF.

The V and J genes are TRBV9 and TRBJ1-1; 7 bases agree with TRBD1. The CDR3 is made up of 14 amino acids. Trimming cost V 1 base and J 3 bases; bases outside gene matches: 3. CDR1 is SGDLS, CDR2 YYNGEE, per germline. CDR3 loop: CASSVTGADTEAFF. DNA of the CDR3: TGTGCCAGCAGCGTAACAGGGGCCGACACTGAAGCTTTCTTT. Supplemented by reference TRBV9 and TRBJ1-1, the full variable domain reads DSGVTQTPKHLITATGQRVTLRCSPRSGDLSVYWYQQSLDQGLQFLIQYYNGEERAKGNILERFSAQQFPDLHSELNLSSLELGDSALYFCASSVTGADTEAFFGQGTRLTVV.

As DNA, the CDR3 is TGTGCCAGCTGTGCGGCACATGGGAGAAGCAATCAGCCCCAGCATTTT. Protein sequence: CASCAAHGRSNQPQHF. The rearrangement uses TRBV28 and TRBJ1-5; no clear D gene. V dropped 8 bases and J dropped 1 base, with 18 bases sitting between them. The CDR3 is made up of 16 amino acids. CDR1 is MDHEN, CDR2 SYDVKM, per germline.

This chain connects TRBV28 to TRBJ1-4, with 9 bases identical to TRBD1. J gave up 6 bases and V 2 bases, and 4 bases lay outside the gene matches. CDR3 size: 15 residues. Germline V CDR1 and CDR2: MDHEN, SYDVKM. The CDR3 DNA follows: TGTGCCAGCAGTTTAACGGGACAGGGAGATGAAAAACTGTTTTTT. Its protein is CASSLTGQGDEKLFF.

This rearrangement joins TRBV13 to TRBJ1-5; 8 nucleotides match TRBD1. Germline trimming cut 0 bases from V and 2 bases from J; bases unmatched to any gene: 0. Germline values: CDR1 PRHDT, CDR2 FYEKMQ (reference sequence). This CDR3 spans 15 amino acids. CDR3 amino acids: CASSLGTGGNQPQHF. The CDR3 bases are TGTGCCAGCAGCTTAGGGACAGGGGGCAATCAGCCCCAGCATTTT.

This clone was counted between two and nine times. This rearrangement joins TRBV5-1 to TRBJ2-2; no definite D call. From germline, CDR1 is SGHRS and CDR2 YFSETQ. V lost 3 bases to trimming and J lost 9 bases, with 18 bases between them. This CDR3 has 15 amino acids. As DNA, the CDR3 is TGCGCCAGCAGCTCCGCTGCGTTTGATCCCCGGGAGCTGTTTTTT. This encodes CASSSAAFDPRELFF.

The chain is built from TRBV4-1 and TRBJ2-2; 8 nucleotides line up with TRBD1. This CDR3 is 16 amino acids long. Germline V lookup: CDR1 MGHRA, CDR2 YSYEKL. With 2 bases clipped from V and 2 bases from J, the junction kept 4 bases outside the gene matches. CDR3 in DNA: TGCGCCAGCAGCCAAAGACAGGGGTTAAACACCGGGGAGCTGTTTTTT. It codes for CASSQRQGLNTGELFF.

J is TRBJ2-7 and V is TRBV5-1; 7 bases are shared with TRBD1. Per the germline V gene, CDR1 is SGHRS and CDR2 is YFSETQ. V shed 0 bases, J shed 7 bases, and the junction held 7 bases outside the gene matches. CDR3 length equals 14 residues. The CDR3 coding sequence is TGCGCCAGCAGCTTGGACAGGGGAATGCGGGAGCAGTACTTC. Amino acids: CASSLDRGMREQYF. The variable domain in full, with the rest retrieved from reference TRBV5-1 and TRBJ2-7, is KAGVTQTPRYLIKTRGQQVTLSCSPISGHRSVSWYQQTPGQGLQFLFEYFSETQRNKGNFPGRFSGRQFSNSRSEMNVSTLELGDSALYLCASSLDRGMREQYFGPGTRLTVT.

This chain uses TRBV6-5 with TRBJ1-1; TRBD1 matches at 9 bases. Germline CDR1 is MNHEY and CDR2 is SVGAGI. The V segment lost 6 bases and the J segment 7 bases; nucleotides outside the gene matches: 9. This CDR3 is built from 14 residues. The CDR3 DNA sequence: TGTGCCAGCAGCACGGACAGGGGAGTCGGTGAAGCTTTCTTT. It translates to CASSTDRGVGEAFF.

The chain employs TRBV11-3 and TRBJ2-3; D uncertain. With 0 bases removed from V and 5 bases from J, the gap between germline ends came to 6 bases. CDR3 length: 13 amino acids. CDR1 is SGHNT, CDR2 YENEEA, per germline. CDR3 in DNA: TGTGCCAGCAGCTTAGATGTCCGAGATACGCAGTATTTT. Translated: CASSLDVRDTQYF.

Comments on this clone: Other DNA sequences in this specimen translate into the identical CDR3. The chain has TRBV5-1 and TRBJ2-1, with TRBD2 identical over 9 bases. Per germline, CDR1 SGHRS and CDR2 YFSETQ. The CDR3 is 15 residues long. V was clipped by 2 bases and J by 2 bases; unmatched bases: 2. For the CDR3, the DNA is TGCGCCAGCAGCTTAGCGGGAGGCACCTACAATGAGCAGTTCTTC. It codes for CASSLAGGTYNEQFF.

The J gene is TRBJ2-7, the V gene TRBV7-8, with 9 bases fitting TRBD1. The J segment lost 6 bases and the V segment lost 6 bases, leaving 9 bases of the junction unmatched. The CDR3 is 14 residues long. CDR1 is SGHVS, CDR2 FQNEAQ, per germline. The CDR3 spells CASSSSGTGREQYF. In DNA, the CDR3 is TGTGCCAGCAGTTCATCCGGGACAGGGCGCGAGCAGTACTTC.

This chain connects TRBV5-1 to TRBJ2-7, with 8 bases aligning to TRBD1. CDR1 and CDR2 from the germline V gene are SGHRS and YFSETQ. This CDR3 region has 15 residues. V shed 0 bases and J 4 bases; nucleotides not matched to a gene: 6. The CDR3 spells CASSLVQGARYEQYF. The CDR3 DNA reads TGCGCCAGCAGCTTGGTCCAGGGGGCTCGTTACGAGCAGTACTTC.

This chain joins TRBV6-1 and TRBJ1-2; maybe TRBD1 (6 bases). Germline V gives CDR1 MNHNS, CDR2 SASEGT. This CDR3 is 13 amino acids long. The ends were cut back, 6 bases at V and 4 bases at J, with 12 bases in the middle. CDR3 coding DNA: TGTGCCAGCAGACCCGACAGGAGCTATGGCTACACCTTC. Its protein is CASRPDRSYGYTF.